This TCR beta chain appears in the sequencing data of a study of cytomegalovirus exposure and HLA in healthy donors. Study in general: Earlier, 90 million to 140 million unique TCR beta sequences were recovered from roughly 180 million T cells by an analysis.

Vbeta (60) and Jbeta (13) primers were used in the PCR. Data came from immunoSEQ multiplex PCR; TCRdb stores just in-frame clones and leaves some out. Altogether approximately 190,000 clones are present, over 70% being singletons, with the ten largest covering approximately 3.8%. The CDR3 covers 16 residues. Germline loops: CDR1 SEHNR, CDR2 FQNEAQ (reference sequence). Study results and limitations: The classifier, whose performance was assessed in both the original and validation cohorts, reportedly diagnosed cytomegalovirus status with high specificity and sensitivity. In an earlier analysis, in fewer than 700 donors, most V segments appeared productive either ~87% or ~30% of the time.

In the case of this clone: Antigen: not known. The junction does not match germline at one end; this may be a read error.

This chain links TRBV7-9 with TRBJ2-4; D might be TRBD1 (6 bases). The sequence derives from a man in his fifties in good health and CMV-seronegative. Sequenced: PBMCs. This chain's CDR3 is CSSSPPIRGNENIQYF. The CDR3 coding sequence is TGTTCCAGCAGCCCTCCAATCAGGGGAAACGAAAACATTCAGTACTTC.